The sequence of this T cell receptor (beta chain) was determined in a study of cytomegalovirus exposure and HLA in healthy donors (dated by TCRdb to 2015 to 2018). Looking at the study overall: In an earlier analysis of roughly 590 of the donors, under 300 Gb of sequence data and 120 million or so unique TCR beta sequences from 150 million to 200 million T cells were reported. An early release that covered around 590 HLA-typed donors contained approximately 300 gigabases of sequencing data and about 93 million unique TCR sequences. Of the roughly 400 genotyped donors, 65% to 90% fell in the genetic ancestry cluster associated with self-reported Caucasian donors. The aim of the study was to test whether cataloging public T cell receptors could identify signatures of past pathogen exposure. The T cell repertoires of 666 subjects were profiled by immunosequencing and related to cytomegalovirus serostatus. In addition to the first cohort of roughly 700 subjects, a separate validation cohort of 120 different subjects was used. To predict cytomegalovirus infection status, the study brought together high-throughput TCR immunosequencing, statistical association of individual TCRs with disease status, and machine learning. In a later analysis, previously published TCR beta repertoires from about 640 donors were re-analyzed and high-resolution HLA genotyping was added so that TCR occurrence patterns could be studied. Rather than using new phenotypic data, the later analysis identified candidate immune exposures from TCR beta sequences and from how often those sequences occurred across donors. An earlier analysis of around 540 of the donors applied high-throughput TCR beta sequencing to assess whether each TCR beta V gene segment acted as functional or pseudogenic. Alongside the repertoire data, information on donor age, sex, ethnicity and CMV serostatus was compiled. A later genetic analysis used genome-wide SNP genotypes for about 60% of the roughly 700 donors, treating that subset as a discovery cohort. All discovery cohort repertoires had been generated using a single sequencing platform. HLA typing included class I and class II loci at four-digit resolution. The number of typed donors differed by locus: about 629-640 for A, B, C, DRB1 and DQB1; approximately 520 for DQA1; 606 for DPA1; and roughly 470 for DPB1. Because of strong linkage in the cohort, five DR-DQ haplotypes were treated as single units for association and clustering. On average, about 200,000 unique TCR beta nucleotide sequences were sequenced per donor among some 420 genotyped donors of the cohort, with roughly 18% of those sequences being non-productive.

This clone was counted only a few times. Its antigen is unknown. No much larger clonotype is one base removed from it; base qualities were not supplied. V is pared back by 3 bases and J by 9 bases, with 22 bases lying between the germline termini. From cysteine to phenylalanine, the CDR3 is 16 amino acids long. Only the CDR3 region is kept as DNA, spanning 48 bases read in frame from base 1. Per the germline V gene, KGHSH is the CDR1 and LQKENI is the CDR2. The cohort consisted of some 730 healthy bone marrow donors. At the time of sampling, all cohort members were nominally healthy, though unrecorded immune exposures were likely present. The donor was CMV seropositive and belonged to the group of over 250 seropositive cohort members. Each donor provided a peripheral blood sample, and peripheral blood mononuclear cells were used for TCR beta sequencing. Genomic DNA extraction from the blood cell samples was performed with the Qiagen DNeasy Blood Extraction Kit.

What the study reported, not specific to this receptor: In a later analysis, most CMV-associated TCR beta chains were found to appear HLA-restricted, with HLA associations seemingly driven largely by CMV exposure. A later analysis associated approximately 17,000 TCR beta sequences with specific HLA alleles at a false discovery rate of 0.05. An earlier analysis of approximately 530 of the donors showed that most TCR beta V segments appeared in productive rearrangements either about 87% or about 30% of the time, which broadly matched IMGT annotations. In a later analysis, TCR association rates were found to vary across HLA loci, with the most associated TCRs seen for DRB1 alleles and the fewest for HLA-C alleles. Across donors, most TCR sequences were observed very rarely, whereas some public TCRs were present in many individuals. When HLA alleles, especially DR and DQ, strongly co-occurred, TCR associations were difficult to assign to individual alleles. Linkage disequilibrium might explain the correlated functional status among segregating V segments, but an unknown experimental factor could not be ruled out. Immune exposure information for the cohort was limited to CMV serostatus. Because some donors lacked HLA typing at each locus, the association tests relied only on the typed subset. Compared with the approximately 720-donor mean, donors in an Asian-associated ancestry cluster had fewer N-insertions in productive TCRs, according to a later genetic analysis. According to a later analysis, parvovirus B19, influenza, CMV and Epstein-Barr virus appeared linked to several top co-occurrence clusters. The presence/absence analyses assumed that sequencing depth was roughly uniform across donors, and that assumption may not be true. The study gave a list of more than 150 TCR beta chains associated with cytomegalovirus. A later analysis found that HLA-associated TCR beta chains were more clonally expanded and had lower generation probabilities than equally common non-associated chains. In this cohort, only TCR beta chains were sequenced, and detectable features were limited by the absence of alpha or paired-chain data. Some IMGT-functional V segments, including TRBV6-2 and TRBV6-3, could not be distinguished by the 87-base-pair reads and were therefore excluded. The authors suggested that the approach could potentially be extended to other disease states and immunological phenotypes. A further reported finding was that TCR beta sequences accurately predicted the HLA-A and HLA-B alleles for most subjects in the first cohort. Because counts were too low, seventeen rarely observed V segments, including chromosome 9 orphons, were excluded from the earlier analysis of several hundred of the donors. The sequencing pipeline was judged likely to have produced a cluster of highly shared sequence variants as a technical artifact. In a later genetic analysis, a missense DCLRE1C variant was associated with V-gene and J-gene trimming of TCR beta chains, and the association was replicated in an independent cohort. In both the original and validation cohorts, the classifier was reported to diagnose cytomegalovirus status with high specificity and sensitivity. Three of the identified cytomegalovirus-associated TCR beta chains were confirmed in vitro to be specific for cytomegalovirus antigens.

The library was built by means of the immunoSEQ multiplex PCR assay. The multiplex PCR relied on a mix of 60 forward primers for TCR Vbeta segments and 13 reverse primers for TCR Jbeta segments. Amplification of the CDR3 region of rearranged TCR beta genes was performed with a multiplex PCR assay on genomic DNA. The Illumina HiSeq System was used to sequence the amplified TCR beta libraries as 87-base-pair reads. Per the original workflow: A later analysis tallied 75 million to 95 million unique TCR beta chains across the 666 repertoires, and around 9.9 million of those chains were shared by two or more donors. Raw reads were error-corrected and collapsed into unique sequences by a nearest-neighbor algorithm in which closely related sequences were merged to remove PCR and sequencing errors. V, D and J gene segments were assigned by aligning CDR3 sequences to IMGT reference sequences. For a sequence to be retained, a match of at least six nucleotides was required to both a V gene segment and a J gene segment. Rearrangements were called productive when the CDR3 lacked stop codons and stayed in frame with V and J; all others were non-productive. CDR3 was defined by IMGT convention, running from the second conserved V-encoded cysteine to the conserved J-encoded phenylalanine. The earlier analysis of approximately 590 of the donors excluded any sequence lacking an unambiguous match to a single V gene segment. In an earlier analysis of roughly 500 of the donors, V segments were called functional above 56.7% productive rearrangements and were called segregating when the between-donor standard deviation exceeded 5%. A statistical classification framework was built for diagnosing cytomegalovirus status from the catalog of TCR beta chain sequences. In a later analysis, V and J genes were assigned by comparing TCR nucleotide sequences against IMGT/GENE-DB human TR gene sequences. A later analysis assigned CDR3 sequences and most-parsimonious VDJ recombination scenarios with the TCRdist pipeline. A later analysis defined each TCR beta chain by its CDR3 amino acid sequence plus V-gene family, and excluded reads lacking a unique V-gene family. As a way to deal with suspected cross-contamination and a sequencing artifact, a later analysis dropped under 600 nucleotide sequences that were highly shared and had low generation probability. A later analysis calculated a clonal expansion index for each public chain from normalized within-repertoire ranks of inferred template counts. In a later analysis, generation probabilities were computed with a VDJ recombination model fitted to out-of-frame rearrangements, and the resulting probabilities were checked against IGoR. In a later analysis, TCR-TCR, TCR-HLA and TCR-CMV co-occurrence was scored with hypergeometric tests, and a repertoire-size bias correction was applied to TCR pairs. To estimate false discovery rates, a later analysis permuted the HLA or CMV assignments 20 times. In a later analysis, co-occurring TCRs were grouped using DBSCAN, with TCRdist sequence similarity added in when clustering inside HLA-allele-positive subsets. Co-occurrence clustering excluded repertoires with fewer than 30,000 or more than 120,000 public chains, plus five with anomalous nucleotide sharing. Sourced from immuneACCESS, this table was stored by TCRdb with only in-frame sequences that have V and J called. A share of the clones is absent; for the studies checked, an unresolved V gene accounts for under half, and the remainder has no known explanation. That table gives V, J and clone size, and the DNA gave D and trimming. The sample table contains 100,000 to 150,000 clones; only one count was recorded for about 9.4% of them. The biggest ten clones account for around 6% of the sample.

The chain joins TRBV18 to TRBJ2-3; the D gene cannot be resolved reliably. The sequencing input was PBMCs. The clonotype comes from a woman aged 35 to 49 in good health and CMV-seropositive. The CDR3 region: CASSPVPGALPETQYF. In nucleotide form, the sequence is TGTGCCAGCTCACCTGTACCGGGTGCTCTCCCGGAGACGCAGTATTTT. Supplemented by the reference TRBV18 and TRBJ2-3 proteins around the CDR3, the complete variable domain is NAGVMQNPRHLVRRRGQEARLRCSPMKGHSHVYWYRQLPEEGLKFMVYLQKENIIDESGMPKERFSAEFPKEGPSILRIQQVVRGDSAAYFCASSPVPGALPETQYFGPGTRLTVL.